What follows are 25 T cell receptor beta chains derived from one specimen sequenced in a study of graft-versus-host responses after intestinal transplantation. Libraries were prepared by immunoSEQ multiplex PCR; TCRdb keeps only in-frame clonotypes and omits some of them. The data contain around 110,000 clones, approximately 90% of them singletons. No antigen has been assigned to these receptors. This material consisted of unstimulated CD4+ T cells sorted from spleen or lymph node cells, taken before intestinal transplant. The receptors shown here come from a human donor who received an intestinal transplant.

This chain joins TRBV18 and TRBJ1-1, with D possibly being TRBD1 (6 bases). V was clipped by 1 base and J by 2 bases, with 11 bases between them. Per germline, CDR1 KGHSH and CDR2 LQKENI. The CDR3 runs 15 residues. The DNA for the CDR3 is TGTGCCAGCTCACCACTACAGGGACTAAACACTGAAGCTTTCTTT. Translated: CASSPLQGLNTEAFF.

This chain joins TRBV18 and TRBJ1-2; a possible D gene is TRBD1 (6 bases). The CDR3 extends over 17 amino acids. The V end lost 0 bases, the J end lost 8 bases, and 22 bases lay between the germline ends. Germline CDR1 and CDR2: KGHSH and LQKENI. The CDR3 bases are TGTGCCAGCTCACCACCGATTGAAATGGGCAGGGGAAGCGGCTACACCTTC. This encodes CASSPPIEMGRGSGYTF. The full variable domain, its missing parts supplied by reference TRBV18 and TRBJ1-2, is NAGVMQNPRHLVRRRGQEARLRCSPMKGHSHVYWYRQLPEEGLKFMVYLQKENIIDESGMPKERFSAEFPKEGPSILRIQQVVRGDSAAYFCASSPPIEMGRGSGYTFGSGTRLTVV.

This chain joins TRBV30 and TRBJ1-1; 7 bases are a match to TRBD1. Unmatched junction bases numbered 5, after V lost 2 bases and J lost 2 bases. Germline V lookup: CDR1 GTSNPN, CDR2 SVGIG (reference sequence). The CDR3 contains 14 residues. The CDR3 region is CAWSSWDRNTEAFF. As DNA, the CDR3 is TGTGCCTGGAGTTCCTGGGACAGAAACACTGAAGCTTTCTTT.

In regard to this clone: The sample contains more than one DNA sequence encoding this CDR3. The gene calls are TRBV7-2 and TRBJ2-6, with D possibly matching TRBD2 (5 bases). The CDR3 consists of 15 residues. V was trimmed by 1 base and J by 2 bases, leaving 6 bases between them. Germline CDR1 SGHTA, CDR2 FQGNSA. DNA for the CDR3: TGTGCCAGCAGCTTAGTCGGGGCTGGGGCCAACGTCCTGACTTTC. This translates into CASSLVGAGANVLTF.

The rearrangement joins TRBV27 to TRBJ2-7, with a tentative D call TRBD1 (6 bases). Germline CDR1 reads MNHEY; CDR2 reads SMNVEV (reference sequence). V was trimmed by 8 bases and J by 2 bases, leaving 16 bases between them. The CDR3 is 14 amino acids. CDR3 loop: CASSWTVSTYEQYF. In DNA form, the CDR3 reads TGTGCCAGCTCCTGGACAGTCTCAACCTACGAGCAGTACTTC.

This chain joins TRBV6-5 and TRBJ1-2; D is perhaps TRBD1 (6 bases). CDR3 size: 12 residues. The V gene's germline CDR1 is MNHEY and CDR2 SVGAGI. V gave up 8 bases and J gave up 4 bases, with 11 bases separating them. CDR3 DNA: TGTGCCAGCTGGGGCAGGGGCTATGGCTACACCTTC. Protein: CASWGRGYGYTF.

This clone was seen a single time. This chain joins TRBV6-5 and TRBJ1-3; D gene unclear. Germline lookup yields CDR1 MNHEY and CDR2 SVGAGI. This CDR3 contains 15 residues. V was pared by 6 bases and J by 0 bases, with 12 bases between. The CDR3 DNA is TGTGCCAGCAGGGTCACCTACTCCTCTGGAAACACCATATATTTT. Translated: CASRVTYSSGNTIYF.

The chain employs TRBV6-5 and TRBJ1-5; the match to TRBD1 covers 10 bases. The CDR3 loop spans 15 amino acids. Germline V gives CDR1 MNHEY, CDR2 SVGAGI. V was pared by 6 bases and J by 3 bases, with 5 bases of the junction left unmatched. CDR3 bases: TGTGCCAGCAGCCTGGGACAGGGGATCAATCAGCCCCAGCATTTT. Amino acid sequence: CASSLGQGINQPQHF.

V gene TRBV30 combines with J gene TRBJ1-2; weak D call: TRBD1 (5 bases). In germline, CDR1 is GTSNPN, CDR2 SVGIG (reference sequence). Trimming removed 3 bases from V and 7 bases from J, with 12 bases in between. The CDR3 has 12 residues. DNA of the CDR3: TGTGCCTGGAGCAACGGGGGGGGTGGCTACACCTTC. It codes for CAWSNGGGGYTF.

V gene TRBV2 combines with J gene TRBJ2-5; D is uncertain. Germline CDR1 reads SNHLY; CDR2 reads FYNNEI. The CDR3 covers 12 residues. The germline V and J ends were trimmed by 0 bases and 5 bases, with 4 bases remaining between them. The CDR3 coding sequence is TGTGCCAGCAGTGAAGCGAGGGAGACCCAGTACTTC. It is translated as CASSEARETQYF.

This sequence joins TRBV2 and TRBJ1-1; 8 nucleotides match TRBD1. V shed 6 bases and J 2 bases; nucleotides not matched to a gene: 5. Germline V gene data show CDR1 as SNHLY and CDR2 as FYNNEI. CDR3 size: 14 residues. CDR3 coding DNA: TGTGCCAGCAGGGAAACAGGGGGAAACACTGAAGCTTTCTTT. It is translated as CASRETGGNTEAFF.

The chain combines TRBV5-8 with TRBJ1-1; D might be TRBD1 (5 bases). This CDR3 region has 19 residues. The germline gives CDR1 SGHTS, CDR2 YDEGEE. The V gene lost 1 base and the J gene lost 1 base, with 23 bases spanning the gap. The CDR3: CASSLSAFWGVRENTEAFF. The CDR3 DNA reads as TGTGCCAGCAGCTTGAGTGCCTTCTGGGGGGTCAGGGAGAACACTGAAGCTTTCTTT.

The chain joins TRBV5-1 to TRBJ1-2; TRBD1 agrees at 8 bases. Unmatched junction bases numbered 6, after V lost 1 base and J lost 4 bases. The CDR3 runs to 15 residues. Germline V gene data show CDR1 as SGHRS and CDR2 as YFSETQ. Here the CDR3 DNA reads TGCGCCAGCAGCTTGACCGCCGGACAGGGCTATGGCTACACCTTC. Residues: CASSLTAGQGYGYTF.

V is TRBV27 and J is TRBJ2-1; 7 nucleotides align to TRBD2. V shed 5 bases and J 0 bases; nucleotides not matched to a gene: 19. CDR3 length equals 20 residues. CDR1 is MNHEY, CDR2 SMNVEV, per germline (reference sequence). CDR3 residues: CASSPRGIAGSIISYNEQFF. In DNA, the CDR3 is TGTGCCAGCAGTCCTCGAGGGATAGCGGGCTCCATTATCTCCTACAATGAGCAGTTCTTC.

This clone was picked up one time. CDR3 residues: CASSPTPLGTHTDTQYF. CDR3 in DNA: TGTGCCAGCAGCCCCACGCCTCTAGGGACTCACACAGATACGCAGTATTTT. The chain employs TRBV5-4 and TRBJ2-3, with D perhaps TRBD2 (6 bases). The V gene's germline CDR1 is SGHNT and CDR2 YYREEE (reference sequence). The ends were cut back, 4 bases at V and 2 bases at J, with 20 bases in the middle. The CDR3 has 17 residues.

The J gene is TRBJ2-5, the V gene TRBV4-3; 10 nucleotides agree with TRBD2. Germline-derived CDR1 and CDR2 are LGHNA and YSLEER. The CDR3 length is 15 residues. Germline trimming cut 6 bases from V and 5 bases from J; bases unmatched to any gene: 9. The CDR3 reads CASSLSSGGRETQYF. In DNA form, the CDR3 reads TGCGCCAGCAGTCTTTCTAGCGGGGGACGTGAGACCCAGTACTTC.

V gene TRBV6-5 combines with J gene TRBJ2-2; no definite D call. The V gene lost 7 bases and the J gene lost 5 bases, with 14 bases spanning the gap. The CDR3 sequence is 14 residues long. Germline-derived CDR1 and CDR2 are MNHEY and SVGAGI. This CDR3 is CASKLRESTGELFF. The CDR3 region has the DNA TGTGCCAGCAAATTACGAGAGTCAACCGGGGAGCTGTTTTTT.

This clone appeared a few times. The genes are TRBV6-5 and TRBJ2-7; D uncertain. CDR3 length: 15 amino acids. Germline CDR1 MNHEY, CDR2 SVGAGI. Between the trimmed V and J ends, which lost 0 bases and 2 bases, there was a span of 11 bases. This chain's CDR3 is CASSYSRLRAYEQYF. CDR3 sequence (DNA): TGTGCCAGCAGTTACTCGAGGCTACGCGCCTACGAGCAGTACTTC.

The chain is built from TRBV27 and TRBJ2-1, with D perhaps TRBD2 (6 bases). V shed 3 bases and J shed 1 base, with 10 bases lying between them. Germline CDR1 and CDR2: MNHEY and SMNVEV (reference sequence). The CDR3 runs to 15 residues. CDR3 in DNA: TGTGCCAGCAGTTTGTCGACTAGATCCTACAATGAGCAGTTCTTC. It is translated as CASSLSTRSYNEQFF.

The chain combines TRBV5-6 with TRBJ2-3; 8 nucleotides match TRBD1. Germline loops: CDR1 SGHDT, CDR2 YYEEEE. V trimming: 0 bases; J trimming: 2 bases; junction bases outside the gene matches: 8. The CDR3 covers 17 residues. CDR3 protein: CASSLGYDRGYTDTQYF. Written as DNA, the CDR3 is TGTGCCAGCAGCTTGGGATATGACAGGGGATACACAGATACGCAGTATTTT.

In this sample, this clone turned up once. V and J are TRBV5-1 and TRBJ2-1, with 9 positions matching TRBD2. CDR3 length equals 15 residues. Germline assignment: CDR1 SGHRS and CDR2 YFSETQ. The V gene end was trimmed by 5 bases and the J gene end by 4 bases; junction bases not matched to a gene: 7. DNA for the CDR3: TGCGCCAGCAGGAGGGGGACTAGCTTATACAATGAGCAGTTCTTC. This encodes CASRRGTSLYNEQFF. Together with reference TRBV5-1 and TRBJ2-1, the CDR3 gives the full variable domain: KAGVTQTPRYLIKTRGQQVTLSCSPISGHRSVSWYQQTPGQGLQFLFEYFSETQRNKGNFPGRFSGRQFSNSRSEMNVSTLELGDSALYLCASRRGTSLYNEQFFGPGTRLTVL.

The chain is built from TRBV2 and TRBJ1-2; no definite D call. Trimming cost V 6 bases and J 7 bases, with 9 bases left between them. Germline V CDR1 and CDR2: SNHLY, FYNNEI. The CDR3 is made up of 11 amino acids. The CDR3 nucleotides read TGTGCCAGCAGGCTTCAGGCTGGCTACACCTTC. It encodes CASRLQAGYTF.

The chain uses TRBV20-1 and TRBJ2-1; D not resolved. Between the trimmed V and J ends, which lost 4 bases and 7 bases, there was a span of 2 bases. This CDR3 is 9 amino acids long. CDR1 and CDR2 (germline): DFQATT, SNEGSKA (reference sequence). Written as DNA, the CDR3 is TGCAGTGCTACGAATGAGCAGTTCTTC. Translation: CSATNEQFF.

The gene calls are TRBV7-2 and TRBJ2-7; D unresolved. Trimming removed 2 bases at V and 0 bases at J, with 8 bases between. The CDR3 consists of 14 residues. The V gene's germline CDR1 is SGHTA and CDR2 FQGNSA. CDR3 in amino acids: CASSLSRSSYEQYF. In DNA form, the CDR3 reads TGTGCCAGCAGCTTATCTCGGAGCTCCTACGAGCAGTACTTC.

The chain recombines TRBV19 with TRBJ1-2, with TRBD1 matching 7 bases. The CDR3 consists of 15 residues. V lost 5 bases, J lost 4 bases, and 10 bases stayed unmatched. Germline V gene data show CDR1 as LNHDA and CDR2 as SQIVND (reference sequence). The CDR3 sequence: CASSPRQGSGYGYTF. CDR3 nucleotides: TGTGCCAGTAGTCCAAGACAGGGTTCGGGCTATGGCTACACCTTC.